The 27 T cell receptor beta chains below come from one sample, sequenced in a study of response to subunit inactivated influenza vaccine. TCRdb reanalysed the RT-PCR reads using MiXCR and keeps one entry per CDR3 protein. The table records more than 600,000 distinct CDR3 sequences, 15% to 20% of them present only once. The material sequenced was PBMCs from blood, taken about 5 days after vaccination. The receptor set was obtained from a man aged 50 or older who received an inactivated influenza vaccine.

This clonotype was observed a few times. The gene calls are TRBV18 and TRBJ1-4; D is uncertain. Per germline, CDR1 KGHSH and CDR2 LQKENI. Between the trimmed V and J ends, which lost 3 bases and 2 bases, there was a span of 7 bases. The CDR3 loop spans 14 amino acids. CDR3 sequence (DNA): TGTGCCAGCTCACCCCGTCATACTAATGAAAAACTGTTTTTT. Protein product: CASSPRHTNEKLFF.

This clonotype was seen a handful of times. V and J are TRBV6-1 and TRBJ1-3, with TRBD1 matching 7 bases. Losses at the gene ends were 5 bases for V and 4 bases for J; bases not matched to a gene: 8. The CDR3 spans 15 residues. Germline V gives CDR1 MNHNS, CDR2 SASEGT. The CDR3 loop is CASSLPGQQGNTIYF. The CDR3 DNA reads TGTGCCAGCAGTCTGCCGGGACAGCAAGGAAACACCATATATTTT.

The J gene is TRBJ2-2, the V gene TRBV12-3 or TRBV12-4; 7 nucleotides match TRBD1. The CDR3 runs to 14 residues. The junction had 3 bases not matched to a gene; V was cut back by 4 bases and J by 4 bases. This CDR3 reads CASSSQGTTGELFF. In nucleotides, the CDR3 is TGTGCCAGCAGTTCACAGGGGACCACCGGGGAGCTGTTTTTT.

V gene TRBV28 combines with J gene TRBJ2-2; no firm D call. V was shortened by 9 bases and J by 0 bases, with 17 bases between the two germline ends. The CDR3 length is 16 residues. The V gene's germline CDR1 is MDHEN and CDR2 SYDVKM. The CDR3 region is CARSPGRRSNTGELFF. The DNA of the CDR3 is TGTGCCAGGAGCCCCGGGCGGCGGTCGAACACCGGGGAGCTGTTTTTT. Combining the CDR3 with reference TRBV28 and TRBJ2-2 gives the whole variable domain DVKVTQSSRYLVKRTGEKVFLECVQDMDHENMFWYRQDPGLGLRLIYFSYDVKMKEKGDIPEGYSVSREKKERFSLILESASTNQTSMYLCARSPGRRSNTGELFFGEGSRLTVL.

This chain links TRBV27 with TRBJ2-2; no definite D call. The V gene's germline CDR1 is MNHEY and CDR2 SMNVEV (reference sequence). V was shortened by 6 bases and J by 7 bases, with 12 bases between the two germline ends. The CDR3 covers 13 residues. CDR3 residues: CASRTAEIGELFF. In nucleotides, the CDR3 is TGTGCCAGCAGGACTGCGGAAATCGGGGAGCTGTTTTTT.

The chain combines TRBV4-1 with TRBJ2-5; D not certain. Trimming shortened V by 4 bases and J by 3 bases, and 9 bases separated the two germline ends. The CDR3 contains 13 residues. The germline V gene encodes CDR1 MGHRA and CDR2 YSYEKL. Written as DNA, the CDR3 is TGCGCCAGCAGCCCCTCCACCGAAGAGACCCAGTACTTC. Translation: CASSPSTEETQYF.

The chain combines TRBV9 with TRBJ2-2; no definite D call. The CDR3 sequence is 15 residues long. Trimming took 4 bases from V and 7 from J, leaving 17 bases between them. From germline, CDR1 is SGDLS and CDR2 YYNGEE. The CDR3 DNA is TGTGCCAGCAGCTCCGGCACCCTTCCTAGCGGGGAGCTGTTTTTT. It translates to CASSSGTLPSGELFF.

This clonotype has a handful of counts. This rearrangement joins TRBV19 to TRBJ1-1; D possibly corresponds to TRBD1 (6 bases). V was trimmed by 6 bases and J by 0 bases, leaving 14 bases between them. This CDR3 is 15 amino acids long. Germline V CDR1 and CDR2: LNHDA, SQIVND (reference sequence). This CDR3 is CASRGQLLMNTEAFF. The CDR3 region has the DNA TGTGCCAGTAGAGGACAGCTACTTATGAACACTGAAGCTTTCTTT. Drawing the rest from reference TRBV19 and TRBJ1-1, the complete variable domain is DGGITQSPKYLFRKEGQNVTLSCEQNLNHDAMYWYRQDPGQGLRLIYYSQIVNDFQKGDIAEGYSVSREKKESFPLTVTSAQKNPTAFYLCASRGQLLMNTEAFFGQGTRLTVV.

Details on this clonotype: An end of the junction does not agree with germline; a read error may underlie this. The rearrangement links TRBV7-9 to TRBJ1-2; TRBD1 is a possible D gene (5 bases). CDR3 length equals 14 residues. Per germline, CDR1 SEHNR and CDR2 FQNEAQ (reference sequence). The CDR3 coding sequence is TGTGCCAGCAACTTAGACGGGGGGAGGCTTGGCTACACCTTC. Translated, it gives CASNLDGGRLGYTF.

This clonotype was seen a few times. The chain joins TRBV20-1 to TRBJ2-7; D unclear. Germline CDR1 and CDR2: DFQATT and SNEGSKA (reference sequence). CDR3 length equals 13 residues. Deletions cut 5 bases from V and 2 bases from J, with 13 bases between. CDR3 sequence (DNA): TGCAGTGCTCCAATCGGCAGCACCTACGAGCAGTACTTC. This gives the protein CSAPIGSTYEQYF.

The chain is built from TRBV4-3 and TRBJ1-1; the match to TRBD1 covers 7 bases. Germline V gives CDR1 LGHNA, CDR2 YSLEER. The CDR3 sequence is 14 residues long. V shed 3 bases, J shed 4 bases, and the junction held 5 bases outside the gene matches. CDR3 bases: TGCGCCAGCAGCCATACAGGGGCAGGCACTGAAGCTTTCTTT. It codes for CASSHTGAGTEAFF.

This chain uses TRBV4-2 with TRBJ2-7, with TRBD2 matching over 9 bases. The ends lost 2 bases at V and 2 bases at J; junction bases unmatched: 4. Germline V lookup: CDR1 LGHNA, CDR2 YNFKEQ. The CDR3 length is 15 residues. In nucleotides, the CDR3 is TGTGCCAGCAGCCAAAATAGCGGGGGAGCCTACGAGCAGTACTTC. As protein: CASSQNSGGAYEQYF.

CDR3 in DNA: TGCGCCAGCAGCTTTTTTCGACAGGCTACGGTCCTCAATGAGCAGTTCTTC. This translates into CASSFFRQATVLNEQFF. The chain employs TRBV5-1 and TRBJ2-1, with D possibly being TRBD1 (6 bases). The germline gives CDR1 SGHRS, CDR2 YFSETQ. This CDR3 spans 17 amino acids. V was shortened by 2 bases and J by 6 bases, with 21 bases between the two germline ends.

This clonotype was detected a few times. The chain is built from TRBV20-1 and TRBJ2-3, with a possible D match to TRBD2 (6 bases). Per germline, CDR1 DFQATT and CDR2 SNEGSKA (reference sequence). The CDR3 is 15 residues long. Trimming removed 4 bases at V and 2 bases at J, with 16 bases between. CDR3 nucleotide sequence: TGCAGTGCTAAAGATGCGGGGATCTCCACAGATACGCAGTATTTT. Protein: CSAKDAGISTDTQYF.

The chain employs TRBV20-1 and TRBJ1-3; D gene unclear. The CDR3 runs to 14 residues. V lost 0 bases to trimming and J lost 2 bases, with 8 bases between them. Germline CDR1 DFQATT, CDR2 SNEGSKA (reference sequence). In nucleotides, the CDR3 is TGCAGTGCTAGAGATCTGAGAGCTGGAAACACCATATATTTT. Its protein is CSARDLRAGNTIYF.

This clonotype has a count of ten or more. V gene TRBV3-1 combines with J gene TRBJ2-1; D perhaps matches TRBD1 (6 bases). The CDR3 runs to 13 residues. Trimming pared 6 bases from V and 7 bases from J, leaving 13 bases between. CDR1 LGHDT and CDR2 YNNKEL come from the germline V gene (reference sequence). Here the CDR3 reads CASSNREFNEQFF. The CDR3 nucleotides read TGTGCCAGCAGTAACAGGGAGTTTAATGAGCAGTTCTTC.

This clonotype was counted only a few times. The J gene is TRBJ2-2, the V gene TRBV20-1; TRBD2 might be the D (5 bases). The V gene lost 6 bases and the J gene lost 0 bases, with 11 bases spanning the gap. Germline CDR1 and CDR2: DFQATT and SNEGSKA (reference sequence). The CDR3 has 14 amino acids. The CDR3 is CSAGRGANTGELFF. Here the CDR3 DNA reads TGCAGTGCCGGCCGGGGTGCGAACACCGGGGAGCTGTTTTTT.

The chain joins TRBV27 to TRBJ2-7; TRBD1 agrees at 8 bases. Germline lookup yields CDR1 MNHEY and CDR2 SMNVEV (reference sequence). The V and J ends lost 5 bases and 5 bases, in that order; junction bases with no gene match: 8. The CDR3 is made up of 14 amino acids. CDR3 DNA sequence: TGTGCCAGCAGTGCACTGGGACAGGTCGACGAGCAGTACTTC. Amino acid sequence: CASSALGQVDEQYF.

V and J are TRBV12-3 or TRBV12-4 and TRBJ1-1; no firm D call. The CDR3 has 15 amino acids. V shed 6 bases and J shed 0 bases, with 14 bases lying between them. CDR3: CASSAGGVMNTEAFF. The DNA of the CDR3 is TGTGCCAGCAGCGCGGGTGGGGTGATGAACACTGAAGCTTTCTTT.

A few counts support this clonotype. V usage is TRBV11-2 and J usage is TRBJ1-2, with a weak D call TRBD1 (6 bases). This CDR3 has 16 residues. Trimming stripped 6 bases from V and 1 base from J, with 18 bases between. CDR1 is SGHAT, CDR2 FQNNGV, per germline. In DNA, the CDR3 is TGTGCCAGCAGTGTTTTATCGGGCAGGGGTAACTATGGCTACACCTTC. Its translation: CASSVLSGRGNYGYTF.

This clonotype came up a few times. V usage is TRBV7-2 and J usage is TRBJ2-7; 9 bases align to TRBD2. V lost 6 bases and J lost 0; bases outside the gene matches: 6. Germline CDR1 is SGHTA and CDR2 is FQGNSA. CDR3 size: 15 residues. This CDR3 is CASRTSGGSSYEQYF. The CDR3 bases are TGTGCCAGCAGGACCAGCGGGGGGAGCTCCTACGAGCAGTACTTC.

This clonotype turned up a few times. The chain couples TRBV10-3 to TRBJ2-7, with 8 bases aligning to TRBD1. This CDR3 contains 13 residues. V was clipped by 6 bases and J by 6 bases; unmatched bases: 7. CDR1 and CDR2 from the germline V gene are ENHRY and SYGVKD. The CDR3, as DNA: TGTGCCATCAGCCTCGGGACAGGCGGCGAGCAGTACTTC. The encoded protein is CAISLGTGGEQYF.

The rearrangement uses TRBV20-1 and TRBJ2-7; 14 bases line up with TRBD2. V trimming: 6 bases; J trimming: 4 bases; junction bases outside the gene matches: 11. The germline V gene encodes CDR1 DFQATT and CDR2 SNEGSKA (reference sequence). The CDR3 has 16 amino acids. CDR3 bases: TGCAGTGCCCTGGGACTAGCGGGAGCCCATATTTACGAGCAGTACTTC. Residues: CSALGLAGAHIYEQYF.

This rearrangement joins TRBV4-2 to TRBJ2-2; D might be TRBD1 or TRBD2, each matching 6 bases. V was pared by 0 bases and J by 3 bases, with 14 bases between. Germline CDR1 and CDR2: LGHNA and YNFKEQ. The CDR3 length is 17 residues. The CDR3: CASSQDEGGPYTGELFF. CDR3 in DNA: TGTGCCAGCAGCCAAGATGAGGGGGGACCTTACACCGGGGAGCTGTTTTTT.

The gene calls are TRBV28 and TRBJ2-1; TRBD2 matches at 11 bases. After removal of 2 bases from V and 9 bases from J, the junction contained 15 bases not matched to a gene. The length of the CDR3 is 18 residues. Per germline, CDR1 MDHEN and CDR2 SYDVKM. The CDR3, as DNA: TGTGCCAGCAGTTTAGGTTTAGGACTTAGCGGGAGGGCCACTGAGCAGTTCTTC. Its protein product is CASSLGLGLSGRATEQFF. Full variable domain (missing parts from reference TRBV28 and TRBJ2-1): DVKVTQSSRYLVKRTGEKVFLECVQDMDHENMFWYRQDPGLGLRLIYFSYDVKMKEKGDIPEGYSVSREKKERFSLILESASTNQTSMYLCASSLGLGLSGRATEQFFGPGTRLTVL.

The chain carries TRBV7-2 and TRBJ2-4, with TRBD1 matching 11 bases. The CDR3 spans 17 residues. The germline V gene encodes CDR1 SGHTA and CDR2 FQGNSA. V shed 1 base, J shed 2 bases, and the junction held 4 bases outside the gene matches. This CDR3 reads CASSLGGQGVTKNIQYF. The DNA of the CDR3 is TGTGCCAGCAGCTTAGGGGGACAGGGGGTAACCAAAAACATTCAGTACTTC.

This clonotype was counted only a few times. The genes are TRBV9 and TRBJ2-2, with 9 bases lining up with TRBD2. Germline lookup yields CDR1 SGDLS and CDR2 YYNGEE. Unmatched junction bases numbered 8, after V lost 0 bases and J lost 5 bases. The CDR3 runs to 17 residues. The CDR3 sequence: CASSVGMWTSETGELFF. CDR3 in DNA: TGTGCCAGCAGCGTAGGAATGTGGACTAGCGAGACCGGGGAGCTGTTTTTT.